This TCR beta chain was captured in a study of T cells after yellow fever vaccination. General study findings and limits: Only a minor proportion of clonotypes was detected across both CD4 and CD8 compartments. Abundant bulk-derived clonotypes could contaminate FACS-sorted repertoires. After the booster, approximately 96% of CD4 and around nine tenths of CD8 primary-response clones were re-detected. A faster peak, day 5 versus 15, was reached by the weaker secondary response.

This clonotype has more than one count but fewer than ten. Its specificity is unknown. In germline, CDR1 is SGHRS, CDR2 YFSETQ. J lost 2 bases, V lost 5 bases, and 7 bases had no gene match. CDR3 length: 15 residues. TCRdb ran MiXCR on the 5' RACE reads and lists one entry per CDR3 protein. The table includes 450,000 to 650,000 distinct CDR3 sequences, 20% to 25% detected once. The J gene is TRBJ2-3, the V gene TRBV5-1; 8 bases are shared with TRBD2. The clonotype originates from a man younger than 35 who received the YFV17D yellow fever vaccine. The input for sequencing was PBMCs, taken 21 days after the first yellow fever vaccination. CDR3 region: CASSRAGLVTDTQYF. The CDR3 coding sequence is TGCGCCAGCAGTCGGGCGGGACTAGTCACAGATACGCAGTATTTT.